The 7 T cell receptor beta chains listed next were all sequenced from one sample in a study of T cell responses to AZD1222 COVID-19 vaccine. Sequenced by immunoSEQ multiplex PCR; TCRdb stores in-frame clones only, minus some. The data show approximately 70,000 clones, around 88% seen once. The sequencing here drew on peripheral blood, taken 28 days after the second dose of the MenACWY control vaccine. These receptors came from an adult who received the MenACWY meningococcal vaccine as a control.

The chain links TRBV12-5 to TRBJ2-1; perhaps D is TRBD1 or TRBD2 (5 bases each). Trimming took 0 bases from V and 6 from J, leaving 15 bases between them. The length of the CDR3 is 16 residues. Germline CDR1 is LGHNT and CDR2 is FRNRAP. CDR3 sequence: CASGLVGTKGPNEQFF. CDR3 nucleotides: TGTGCTAGTGGTTTGGTAGGGACGAAGGGTCCCAATGAGCAGTTCTTC.

This clone is a singleton in its sample. This chain joins TRBV6-6 and TRBJ1-6; 10 positions match TRBD1. Germline V CDR1 and CDR2: MNHNY, SVGAGI (reference sequence). The V and J ends lost 2 bases and 8 bases, in that order; junction bases with no gene match: 3. This CDR3 comprises 15 residues. The CDR3 spells CASSYEDRGYSPLHF. In DNA form, the CDR3 reads TGTGCCAGCAGTTACGAGGACAGGGGGTATTCACCCCTCCACTTT.

The CDR3 reads CAWSWGQVEKLFF. The CDR3 DNA sequence: TGTGCCTGGAGTTGGGGACAGGTTGAAAAACTGTTTTTT. The chain uses TRBV30 and TRBJ1-4; TRBD1 matches 8 bases. Trimming at V came to 2 bases and at J to 7 bases, leaving 3 bases not matched to a gene. The V gene's germline CDR1 is GTSNPN and CDR2 SVGIG (reference sequence). The CDR3 has 13 amino acids.

This CDR3 is CASSYWQGAKQPQHF. The CDR3 bases are TGTGCCAGCAGTTACTGGCAGGGGGCTAAGCAGCCCCAGCATTTT. V usage is TRBV6-2 or TRBV6-3 and J usage is TRBJ1-5, with TRBD1 matching 8 bases. The CDR3 covers 15 residues. Unmatched junction bases numbered 6, after V lost 1 base and J lost 7 bases. Germline lookup yields CDR1 MNHEY and CDR2 SVGEGT.

V gene TRBV2 combines with J gene TRBJ1-4; the match to TRBD1 covers 9 bases. CDR1 is SNHLY, CDR2 FYNNEI, per germline. This CDR3 contains 14 residues. After removal of 6 bases from V and 8 bases from J, the junction contained 7 bases not matched to a gene. The CDR3 protein is CASSHRGPEEKLFF. CDR3 DNA sequence: TGTGCCAGCAGCCACAGGGGGCCGGAGGAAAAACTGTTTTTT.

The genes are TRBV5-6 and TRBJ1-5; 7 nucleotides line up with TRBD1. Losses at the gene ends were 3 bases for V and 3 bases for J; bases not matched to a gene: 6. Germline CDR1 is SGHDT and CDR2 is YYEEEE. The CDR3 consists of 15 residues. CDR3: CASSSGQLLNQPQHF. CDR3 bases: TGTGCCAGCAGCTCGGGACAGCTGCTCAATCAGCCCCAGCATTTT.

This clone was observed once. The chain couples TRBV10-3 to TRBJ1-3; no clear D gene. There are 15 residues in the CDR3. Germline CDR1 reads ENHRY; CDR2 reads SYGVKD. With 5 bases removed from V and 0 bases from J, the gap between germline ends came to 11 bases. This CDR3 reads CAISPGTFSGNTIYF. In nucleotides, the CDR3 is TGTGCCATCAGTCCAGGTACTTTCTCTGGAAACACCATATATTTT.